The entry below gives a single T cell receptor beta chain sequence along with its context. The antigen is unknown. The data originate from a study of cytomegalovirus exposure and HLA in healthy donors. The PCR contained 60 Vbeta and 13 Jbeta primers. The method was immunoSEQ multiplex PCR; TCRdb's version includes in-frame clones alone and lacks a portion of them. The data show about 200,000 clones, with approximately 80% seen just once and 2.9% held by the top ten. V was cut by 0 bases and J by 1 base, with 9 bases left in between. This CDR3 region has 15 residues. Germline lookup yields CDR1 SGHRS and CDR2 YFSETQ. Whole-study results and caveats: Fewer N-insertions (relative to the approximately 670-donor mean) were reportedly seen in an Asian-associated ancestry cluster in a later analysis.

The receptor comes from a man aged 30 to 39 in good health and CMV-seronegative. Specimen: PBMCs. The V call is TRBV5-1, the J call TRBJ2-3; no definite D call. This CDR3 is CASSLEATGTDTQYF. The CDR3 nucleotides are TGCGCCAGCAGCTTGGAGGCTACAGGCACAGATACGCAGTATTTT.